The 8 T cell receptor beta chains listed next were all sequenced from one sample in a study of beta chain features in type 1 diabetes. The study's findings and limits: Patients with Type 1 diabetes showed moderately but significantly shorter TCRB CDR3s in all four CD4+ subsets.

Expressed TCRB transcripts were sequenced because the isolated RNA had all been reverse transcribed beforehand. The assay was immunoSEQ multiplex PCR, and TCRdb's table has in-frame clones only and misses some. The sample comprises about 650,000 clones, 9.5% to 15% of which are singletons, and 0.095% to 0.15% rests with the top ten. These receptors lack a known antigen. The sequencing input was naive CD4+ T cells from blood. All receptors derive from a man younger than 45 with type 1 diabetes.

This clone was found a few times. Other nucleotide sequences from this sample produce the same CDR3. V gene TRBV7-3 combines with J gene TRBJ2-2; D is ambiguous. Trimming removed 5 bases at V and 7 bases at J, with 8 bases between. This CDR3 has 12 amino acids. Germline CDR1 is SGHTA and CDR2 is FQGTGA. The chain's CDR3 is CASSPPGGELFF. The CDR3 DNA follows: TGTGCCAGCAGCCCCCCCGGCGGGGAGCTGTTTTTT.

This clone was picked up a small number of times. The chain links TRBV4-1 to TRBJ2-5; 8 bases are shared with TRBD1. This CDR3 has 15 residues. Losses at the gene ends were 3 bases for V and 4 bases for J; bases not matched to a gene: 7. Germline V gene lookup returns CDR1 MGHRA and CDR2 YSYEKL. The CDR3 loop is CASSQMDRVGETQYF. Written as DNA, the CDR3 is TGCGCCAGCAGCCAGATGGACAGGGTGGGAGAGACCCAGTACTTC.

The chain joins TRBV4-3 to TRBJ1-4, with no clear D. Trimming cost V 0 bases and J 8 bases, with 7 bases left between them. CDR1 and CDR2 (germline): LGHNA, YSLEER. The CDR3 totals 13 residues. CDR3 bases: TGCGCCAGCAGCCAAGATCCCAGGGAAAAACTGTTTTTT. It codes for CASSQDPREKLFF.

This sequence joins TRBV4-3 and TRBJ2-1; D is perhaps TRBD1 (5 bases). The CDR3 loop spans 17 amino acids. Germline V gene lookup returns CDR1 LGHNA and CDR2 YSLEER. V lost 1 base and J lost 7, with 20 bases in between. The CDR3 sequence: CASSQVPAGPKGNEQFF. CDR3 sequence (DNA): TGCGCCAGCAGCCAAGTACCTGCAGGTCCCAAGGGGAATGAGCAGTTCTTC.

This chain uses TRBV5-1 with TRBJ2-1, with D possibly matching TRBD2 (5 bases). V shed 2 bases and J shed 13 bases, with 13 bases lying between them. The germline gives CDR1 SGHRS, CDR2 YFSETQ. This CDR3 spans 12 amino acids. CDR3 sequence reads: CASSFTEGEQFF. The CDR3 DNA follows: TGCGCCAGCAGCTTCACAGAGGGCGAACAGTTCTTC. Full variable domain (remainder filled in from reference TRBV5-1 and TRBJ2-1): KAGVTQTPRYLIKTRGQQVTLSCSPISGHRSVSWYQQTPGQGLQFLFEYFSETQRNKGNFPGRFSGRQFSNSRSEMNVSTLELGDSALYLCASSFTEGEQFFGPGTRLTVL.

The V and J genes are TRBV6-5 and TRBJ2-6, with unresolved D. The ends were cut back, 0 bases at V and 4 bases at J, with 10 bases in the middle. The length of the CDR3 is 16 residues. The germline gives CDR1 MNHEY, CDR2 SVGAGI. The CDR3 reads CASSYSTAAGANVLTF. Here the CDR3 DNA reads TGTGCCAGCAGTTACTCGACTGCGGCAGGGGCCAACGTCCTGACTTTC.

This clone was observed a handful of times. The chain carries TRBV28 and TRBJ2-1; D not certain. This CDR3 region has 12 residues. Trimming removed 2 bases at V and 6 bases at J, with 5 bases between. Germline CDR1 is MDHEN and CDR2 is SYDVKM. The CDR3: CASSLGTNEQFF. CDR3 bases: TGTGCCAGCAGTTTAGGAACCAATGAGCAGTTCTTC.

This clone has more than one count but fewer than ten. The CDR3 reads CASSSPDREYGYTF. DNA for the CDR3: TGTGCCAGCAGTTCCCCGGACAGGGAGTATGGCTACACCTTC. V usage is TRBV6-6 and J usage is TRBJ1-2; 8 nucleotides match TRBD1. CDR1 and CDR2 from the germline V gene are MNHNY and SVGAGI (reference sequence). The CDR3 extends over 14 amino acids. V shed 4 bases, J shed 5 bases, and the junction held 6 bases outside the gene matches.